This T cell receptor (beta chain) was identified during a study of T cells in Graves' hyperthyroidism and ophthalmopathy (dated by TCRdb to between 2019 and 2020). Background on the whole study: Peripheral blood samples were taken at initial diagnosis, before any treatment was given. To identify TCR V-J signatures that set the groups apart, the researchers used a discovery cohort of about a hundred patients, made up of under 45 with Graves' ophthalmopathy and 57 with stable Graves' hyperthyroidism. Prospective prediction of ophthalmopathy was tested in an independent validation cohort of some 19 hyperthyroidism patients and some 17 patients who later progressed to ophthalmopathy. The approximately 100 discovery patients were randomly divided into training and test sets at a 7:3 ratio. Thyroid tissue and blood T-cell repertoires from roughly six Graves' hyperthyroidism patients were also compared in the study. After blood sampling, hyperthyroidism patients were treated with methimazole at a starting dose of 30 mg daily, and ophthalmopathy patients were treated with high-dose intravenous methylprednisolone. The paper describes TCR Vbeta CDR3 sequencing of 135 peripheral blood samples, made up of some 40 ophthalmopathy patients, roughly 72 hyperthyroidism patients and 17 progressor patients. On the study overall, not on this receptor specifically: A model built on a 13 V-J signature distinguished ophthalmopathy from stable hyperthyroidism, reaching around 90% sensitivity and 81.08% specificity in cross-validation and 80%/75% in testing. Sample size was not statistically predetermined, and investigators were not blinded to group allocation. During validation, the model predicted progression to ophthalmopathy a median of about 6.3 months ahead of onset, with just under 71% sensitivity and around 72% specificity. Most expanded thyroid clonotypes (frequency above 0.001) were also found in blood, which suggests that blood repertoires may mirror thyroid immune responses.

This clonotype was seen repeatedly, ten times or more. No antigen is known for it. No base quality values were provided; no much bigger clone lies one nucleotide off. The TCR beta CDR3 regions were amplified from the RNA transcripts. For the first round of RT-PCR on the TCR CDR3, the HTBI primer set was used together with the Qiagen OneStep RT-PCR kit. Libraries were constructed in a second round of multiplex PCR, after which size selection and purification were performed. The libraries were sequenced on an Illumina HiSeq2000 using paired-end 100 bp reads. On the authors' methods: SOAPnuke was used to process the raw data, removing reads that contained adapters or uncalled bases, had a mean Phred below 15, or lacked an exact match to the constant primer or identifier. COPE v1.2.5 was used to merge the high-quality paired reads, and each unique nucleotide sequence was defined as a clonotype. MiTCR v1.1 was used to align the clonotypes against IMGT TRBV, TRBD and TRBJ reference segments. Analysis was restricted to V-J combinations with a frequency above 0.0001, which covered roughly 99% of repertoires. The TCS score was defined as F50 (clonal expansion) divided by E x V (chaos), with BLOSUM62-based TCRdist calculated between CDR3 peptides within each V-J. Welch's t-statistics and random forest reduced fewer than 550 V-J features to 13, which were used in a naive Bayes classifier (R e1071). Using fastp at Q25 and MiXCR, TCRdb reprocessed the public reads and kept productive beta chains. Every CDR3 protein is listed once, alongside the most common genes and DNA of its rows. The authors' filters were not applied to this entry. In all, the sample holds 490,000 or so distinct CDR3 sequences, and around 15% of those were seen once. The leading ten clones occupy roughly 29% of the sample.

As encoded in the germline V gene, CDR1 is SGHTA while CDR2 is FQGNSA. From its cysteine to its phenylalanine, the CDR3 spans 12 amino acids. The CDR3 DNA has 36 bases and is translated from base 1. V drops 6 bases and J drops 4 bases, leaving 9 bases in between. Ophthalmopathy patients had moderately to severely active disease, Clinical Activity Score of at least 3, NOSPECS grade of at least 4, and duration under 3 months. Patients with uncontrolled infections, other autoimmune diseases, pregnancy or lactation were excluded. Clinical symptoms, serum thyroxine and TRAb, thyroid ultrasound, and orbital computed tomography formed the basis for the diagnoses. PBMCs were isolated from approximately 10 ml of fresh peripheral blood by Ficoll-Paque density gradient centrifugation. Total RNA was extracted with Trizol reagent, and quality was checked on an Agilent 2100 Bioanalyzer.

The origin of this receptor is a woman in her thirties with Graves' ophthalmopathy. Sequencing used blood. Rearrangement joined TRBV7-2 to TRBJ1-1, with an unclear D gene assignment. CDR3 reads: CASSFGSTEAFF. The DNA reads TGTGCCAGCAGTTTCGGTAGCACTGAAGCTTTCTTT.